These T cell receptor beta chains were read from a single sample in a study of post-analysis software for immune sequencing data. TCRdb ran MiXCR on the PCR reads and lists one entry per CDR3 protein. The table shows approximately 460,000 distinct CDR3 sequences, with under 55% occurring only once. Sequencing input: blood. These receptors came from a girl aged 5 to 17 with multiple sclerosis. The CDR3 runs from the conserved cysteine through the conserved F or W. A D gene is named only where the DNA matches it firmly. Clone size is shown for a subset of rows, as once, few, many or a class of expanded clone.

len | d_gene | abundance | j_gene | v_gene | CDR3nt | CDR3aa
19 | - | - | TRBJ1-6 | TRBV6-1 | TGTGCCAGCAGCCGCGGACAGTCCCATCAAGGGCTATATAATTCACCCCTCCACTTT | CASSRGQSHQGLYNSPLHF
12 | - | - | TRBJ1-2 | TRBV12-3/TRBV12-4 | TGTGCCAACAGTTCGTTGACGGGAGCCTCCACCTTC | CANSSLTGASTF
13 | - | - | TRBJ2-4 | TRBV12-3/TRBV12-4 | TGTGCCAGCAGTTTTGACACCAAGGAGGAGCAGTACTTC | CASSFDTKEEQYF
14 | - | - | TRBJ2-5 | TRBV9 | TGTGCCAGCAGCGTAGGTGTAGGGAGCGAGACCCAGTACTTC | CASSVGVGSETQYF
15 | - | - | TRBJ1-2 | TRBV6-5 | TGTGCCAGCAGTTACTCAAGGGGGTGGAACTATGGCTACACCTTC | CASSYSRGWNYGYTF
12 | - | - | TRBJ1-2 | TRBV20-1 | TGCAGTGCTAAGGCGGATAACTATGGCTACACCTTC | CSAKADNYGYTF
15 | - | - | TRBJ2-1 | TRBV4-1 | TGCGCCAGCAGCCCCGTCCGGGACAAGGACAATGAGCAGTTCTTC | CASSPVRDKDNEQFF
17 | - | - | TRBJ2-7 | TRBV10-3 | TGTGCCATCAGTGAGACTCCGGGACTCCAAGCATCCTACGAGCAGTACTTC | CAISETPGLQASYEQYF
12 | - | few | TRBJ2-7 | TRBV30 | TGTGCCTGGAGTGTACTGGACAATGTTCAGTACTTC | CAWSVLDNVQYF
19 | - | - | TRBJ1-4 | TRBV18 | TGTGCCAGCTCACCACCGGGGATTGTCGGAGATCCAACTAATGAAAAACTGTTTTTT | CASSPPGIVGDPTNEKLFF
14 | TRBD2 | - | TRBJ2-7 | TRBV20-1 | TGCAGTGCTACCTGGACTAGCGGGAGATACGAGCAGTACTTC | CSATWTSGRYEQYF
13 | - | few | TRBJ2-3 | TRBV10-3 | TGTGCCATCAGTGACTACCGCACAGATACGCAGTATTTT | CAISDYRTDTQYF
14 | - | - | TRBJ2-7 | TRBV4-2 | TGTGCCAGCAGCAGAAACCCTCCCCCCCACGAGCAGTACTTC | CASSRNPPPHEQYF
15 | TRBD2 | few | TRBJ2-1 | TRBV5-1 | TGCGCCAGCAGCTTGACTAGCGGGACGGGAATGGGGGAGTTCTTC | CASSLTSGTGMGEFF
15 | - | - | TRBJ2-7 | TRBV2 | TGTGCCAGCATCCCCCACCGGGACGGGCCCTACGAGCAGTACTTC | CASIPHRDGPYEQYF
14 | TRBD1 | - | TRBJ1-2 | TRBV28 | TGTGCCAGCAGCCAAGGACAGGGGGCGCAGGGCTACACCTTC | CASSQGQGAQGYTF
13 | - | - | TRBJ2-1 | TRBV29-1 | TGCAGCGCTATGGGTTACTCCTACAATGAGCAGTTCTTC | CSAMGYSYNEQFF
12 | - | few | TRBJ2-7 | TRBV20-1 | TGCAGTGCTATTCGAACGGCGTACGAGCAGTACTTC | CSAIRTAYEQYF
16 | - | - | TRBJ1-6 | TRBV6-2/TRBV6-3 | TGTGCCAGCAGTTACGGGCAGAGATTTTATAATTCACCCCTCCACTTT | CASSYGQRFYNSPLHF
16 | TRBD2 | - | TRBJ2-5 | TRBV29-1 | TGCAGCGTTGAAGGCGGAGGGACTAGCGGATCCTACGGGCAGTACTTC | CSVEGGGTSGSYGQYF
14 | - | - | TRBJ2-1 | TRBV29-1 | TGCAGCGTTGAAAGGGTGGAAGGAGACAATGAGCAGTTCTTC | CSVERVEGDNEQFF
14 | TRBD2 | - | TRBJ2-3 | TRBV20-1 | TGCAGTACTACCCCAGCGGGAAGGGCAGATACGCAGTATTTT | CSTTPAGRADTQYF
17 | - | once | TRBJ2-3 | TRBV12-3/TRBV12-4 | TGTGCCAGCAGTCCTACGGAGGGACGGGCTAACACAGATACGCAGTATTTT | CASSPTEGRANTDTQYF
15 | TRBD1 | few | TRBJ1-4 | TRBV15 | TGTGCCACCAGCAGAGGACAGGGGTTGGCTGAAAAACTGTTTTTT | CATSRGQGLAEKLFF
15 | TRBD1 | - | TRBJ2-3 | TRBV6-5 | TGTGCCAGCAGTTACTCGGGGACAGGGCTCGATACGCAGTATTTT | CASSYSGTGLDTQYF
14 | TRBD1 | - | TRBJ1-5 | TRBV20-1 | TGCAGTGCTAGTAGGGACAGGGGTAATCAGCCCCAGCATTTT | CSASRDRGNQPQHF
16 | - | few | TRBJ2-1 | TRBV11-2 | TGTGCCAGCAGCTACGACTGGATTGATTCCCACAATGAGCAGTTCTTC | CASSYDWIDSHNEQFF
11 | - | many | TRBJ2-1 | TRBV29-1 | TGCAGCGTTCGTGGCTACAATGAGCAGTTCTTC | CSVRGYNEQFF
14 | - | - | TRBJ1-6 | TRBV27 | TGTGCCAGCAGTGGGCAGAGTCGCAATTCACCCCTCCACTTT | CASSGQSRNSPLHF
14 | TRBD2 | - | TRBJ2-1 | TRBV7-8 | TGTGCCAGCAGCTGGAGACTAGCGGGAGCTCAGCAGTTCTTC | CASSWRLAGAQQFF
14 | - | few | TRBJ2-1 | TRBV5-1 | TGCGCCAGCAGCTTGGGGCAGGGTCAGAATGAGCAGTTCTTC | CASSLGQGQNEQFF
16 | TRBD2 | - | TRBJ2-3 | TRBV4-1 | TGCGCCAGCAGCCACGAGACTAGCGGGGCCACAGATACGCAGTATTTT | CASSHETSGATDTQYF
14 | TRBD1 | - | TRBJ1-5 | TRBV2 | TGTGCCAGCAGTGACAGGACAGGGTATCAGCCCCAGCATTTT | CASSDRTGYQPQHF
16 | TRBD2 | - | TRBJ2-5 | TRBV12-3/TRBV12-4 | TGTGCCAGCAGTACGAGGATAGCGGGAGGGCGGGAGACCCAGTACTTC | CASSTRIAGGRETQYF
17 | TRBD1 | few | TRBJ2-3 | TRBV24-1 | TGTGCCACCAGTGAACCAACAGGGGGCCAGCATCCAGATACGCAGTATTTT | CATSEPTGGQHPDTQYF
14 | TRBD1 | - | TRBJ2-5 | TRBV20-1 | TGCAGTACTCGAGGGACAGGCGGGAAAGAGACCCAGTACTTC | CSTRGTGGKETQYF